Each of the 31 T cell receptor beta chains below was sequenced from the same sample in a study of blood T cells in healthy people across ages. The use of a sample-barcoded 5' primer and a J-beta primer mix characterized a second PCR of about 7 to 12 cycles. Each CDR3 protein gets one entry after TCRdb re-called the 5' RACE reads with MiXCR. The repertoire holds around 650,000 distinct CDR3 sequences, with about 30% as singletons. Sequenced material: blood. These TCRs come from a woman older than 75 in good health.

This clonotype was counted many times. CDR3 in amino acids: CASGLRLAGARGPNEQFF. The DNA of the CDR3 is TGTGCTAGTGGTTTGAGACTAGCGGGGGCCCGGGGCCCTAATGAGCAGTTCTTC. V and J are TRBV12-5 and TRBJ2-1; 12 nucleotides match TRBD2. Trimming removed 2 bases from V and 7 bases from J; junction bases left unmatched: 12. Per germline, CDR1 LGHNT and CDR2 FRNRAP. This CDR3 has 18 amino acids.

This clonotype was detected a few times. A much larger clone sits a single nucleotide away, making a read error possible. The chain combines TRBV15 with TRBJ2-1, with D unclear. The J call is in doubt because the DNA end fits TRBJ2-7 better. Germline CDR1 reads LNHNV; CDR2 reads YYDKDF (reference sequence). The CDR3 totals 15 residues. The CDR3 DNA sequence: TGTGCCACCAGCAGAGATGGCCAGTCCTACAATGAGCAGTACTTC. Its protein is CATSRDGQSYNEQYF.

In this sample, this clonotype turned up a few times. The junction departs from the called germline gene at one end, perhaps through a read error. V usage is TRBV12-3 or TRBV12-4 and J usage is TRBJ2-7; 8 bases align to TRBD1. The end of the DNA aligns better with TRBJ2-5, so the J call may be wrong. The CDR3 is 16 amino acids. In DNA, the CDR3 is TGTGCCAGCAGTTTACCCCTAGCAGGGGGCCAAGGGACCCAGTACTTC. It is translated as CASSLPLAGGQGTQYF.

V usage is TRBV3-1 and J usage is TRBJ2-5, with D possibly matching TRBD1 (6 bases). Germline CDR1 reads LGHDT; CDR2 reads YNNKEL (reference sequence). V gave up 0 bases and J gave up 13 bases, with 15 bases separating them. This CDR3 contains 13 residues. For the CDR3, the DNA is TGTGCCAGCAGCCAAGATGCATCGGGACACTCGTACTTC. It codes for CASSQDASGHSYF.

This clonotype was counted at least ten times. The J gene is TRBJ2-7, the V gene TRBV12-3 or TRBV12-4, with 9 bases identical to TRBD2. V shed 5 bases, J shed 1 base, and the junction held 3 bases outside the gene matches. The CDR3 sequence is 14 residues long. The CDR3, as DNA: TGTGCCAGCAGTCGTAGCGGGGGTTCCTACGAGCAGTACTTC. This sequence encodes CASSRSGGSYEQYF.

This clonotype was recorded at least ten times. The V and J genes are TRBV7-6 and TRBJ2-6; D is ambiguous. Trimming pared 2 bases from V and 0 bases from J, leaving 8 bases between. The germline V gene has CDR1 SGHVS and CDR2 FNYEAQ. The length of the CDR3 is 16 residues. The CDR3 DNA sequence: TGTGCCAGCAGCTTAAGGCTGGGCTCTGGGGCCAACGTCCTGACTTTC. Translated: CASSLRLGSGANVLTF.

The J gene is TRBJ2-7, the V gene TRBV7-8, with TRBD2 matching over 9 bases. The germline V gene has CDR1 SGHVS and CDR2 FQNEAQ. The length of the CDR3 is 17 residues. The V gene end was trimmed by 2 bases and the J gene end by 0 bases; junction bases not matched to a gene: 8. For the CDR3, the DNA is TGTGCCAGCAGCTTAAAAGGGACTAGCCGCAGCTCCTACGAGCAGTACTTC. Protein sequence: CASSLKGTSRSSYEQYF.

At least ten counts were recorded for this clonotype. This chain connects TRBV4-2 to TRBJ2-1; D might be TRBD2 (5 bases). The CDR3 covers 16 residues. From germline, CDR1 is LGHNA and CDR2 YNFKEQ. V was pared by 3 bases and J by 8 bases, with 20 bases between. The CDR3 DNA reads as TGTGCCAGCAGCCACGGCGCGGATCTCGAGGGCGATGAGCAGTTCTTC. Residues: CASSHGADLEGDEQFF.

This clonotype was observed at least ten times. A read error is possible here, since a much larger clone lies one base away. V and J are TRBV15 and TRBJ2-1; 11 positions match TRBD1. The J call is uncertain, as TRBJ2-7 better fits the DNA end. The CDR3 has 15 residues. Germline values: CDR1 LNHNV, CDR2 YYDKDF (reference sequence). In DNA form, the CDR3 reads TGTGCCACCAGCTCAGGGGACAGGGGGTACAATGAGCAGTACTTC. Its translation: CATSSGDRGYNEQYF.

V and J are TRBV10-3 and TRBJ1-5, with D possibly being TRBD1 (6 bases). Germline V lookup: CDR1 ENHRY, CDR2 SYGVKD. The CDR3 consists of 15 residues. V gave up 2 bases and J gave up 1 base, with 9 bases separating them. CDR3 in amino acids: CAISERGGSNQPQHF. The DNA of the CDR3 is TGTGCCATCAGTGAGAGAGGGGGAAGCAATCAGCCCCAGCATTTT.

In this sample, this clonotype turned up many times. This chain links TRBV6-1 with TRBJ1-1, with D unclear. CDR3 length: 14 residues. V lost 2 bases to trimming and J lost 11 bases, with 18 bases between them. Germline V gene lookup returns CDR1 MNHNS and CDR2 SASEGT. DNA of the CDR3: TGTGCCAGCAGTGAATCGGGCGCAAACAGACCGGCTTTCTTT. Translated, it gives CASSESGANRPAFF.

This chain connects TRBV30 to TRBJ1-5, with D possibly TRBD1 on 5 matching bases. The V gene's germline CDR1 is GTSNPN and CDR2 SVGIG (reference sequence). Trimming stripped 5 bases from V and 4 bases from J, with 12 bases between. The CDR3 runs 13 residues. CDR3 amino acids: CAWGVGGNQPQHF. As DNA, the CDR3 is TGTGCCTGGGGGGTGGGGGGTAATCAGCCCCAGCATTTT. Complete variable domain (other parts from reference TRBV30 and TRBJ1-5): SQTIHQWPATLVQPVGSPLSLECTVEGTSNPNLYWYRQAAGRGLQLLFYSVGIGQISSEVPQNLSASRPQDRQFILSSKKLLLSDSGFYLCAWGVGGNQPQHFGDGTRLSIL.

This clonotype appeared once. In DNA, the CDR3 is TGCAGCTCGGCTTACAGGGGGAATGAGCAGTTCTTC. Translating gives CSSAYRGNEQFF. The V gene is TRBV29-1, the J gene TRBJ2-1; TRBD1 matches at 8 bases. The CDR3 consists of 12 residues. Trimming at V came to 8 bases and at J to 7 bases, leaving 7 bases not matched to a gene. The germline gives CDR1 SQVTM, CDR2 ANQGSEA.

This clonotype showed up just a few times. V gene TRBV30 combines with J gene TRBJ1-2; 7 bases are a match to TRBD1. Germline V gene sequence: CDR1 GTSNPN, CDR2 SVGIG (reference sequence). The CDR3 is made up of 16 amino acids. Trimming at V came to 0 bases and at J to 6 bases, leaving 13 bases not matched to a gene. In DNA, the CDR3 is TGTGCCTGGAGTGTCTTACCACGCGCAGGGGGAGATGGCTACACCTTC. This codes for CAWSVLPRAGGDGYTF.

This clonotype was detected many times. V usage is TRBV29-1 and J usage is TRBJ1-4; D gene uncertain. The CDR3 spans 13 residues. V was clipped by 4 bases and J by 4 bases, with 10 bases between them. Germline CDR1 is SQVTM and CDR2 is ANQGSEA. In DNA, the CDR3 is TGCAGCGTTGGCGGCGGAGGTAATGAAAAACTGTTTTTT. Amino acid sequence: CSVGGGGNEKLFF.

This clonotype was recorded a few times. This CDR3 reads CATSDLGGGASDTQYF. The CDR3 DNA sequence: TGTGCCACCAGTGATTTGGGAGGGGGGGCCTCAGATACGCAGTATTTT. The chain joins TRBV24-1 to TRBJ2-3; a possible D gene is TRBD2 (7 bases). There are 16 residues in the CDR3. Between the trimmed V and J ends, which lost 0 bases and 4 bases, there was a span of 13 bases. Germline V gene lookup returns CDR1 KGHDR and CDR2 SFDVKD.

This clonotype was counted at least ten times. The rearrangement uses TRBV3-1 and TRBJ2-7; 7 bases map to TRBD2. Germline lookup yields CDR1 LGHDT and CDR2 YNNKEL (reference sequence). The CDR3 has 15 amino acids. Germline trimming cut 0 bases from V and 2 bases from J; bases unmatched to any gene: 4. The CDR3 protein is CASSQEGEGTYEQYF. CDR3 bases: TGTGCCAGCAGCCAAGAGGGGGAGGGGACCTACGAGCAGTACTTC.

This clonotype appeared many times. The chain links TRBV29-1 to TRBJ2-5; D might be TRBD1 or TRBD2, each matching 6 bases. This CDR3 has 13 residues. The germline V gene encodes CDR1 SQVTM and CDR2 ANQGSEA. The germline V and J ends were trimmed by 8 bases and 11 bases, with 24 bases remaining between them. CDR3 sequence (DNA): TGCAGCCCCCCCGTCGATGGAGGGGGAGAGCAGTACTTC. Its protein is CSPPVDGGGEQYF.

The chain carries TRBV25-1 and TRBJ1-2, with D maybe TRBD1 (6 bases). The CDR3 is 13 amino acids. V lost 3 bases and J lost 8, with 13 bases in between. Germline V gene lookup returns CDR1 MGHDK and CDR2 SYGVNS. The CDR3: CASSDQRGGGYTF. CDR3 bases: TGTGCCAGCAGTGATCAGAGGGGGGGAGGCTACACCTTC.

This clonotype was seen many times. V and J are TRBV20-1 and TRBJ2-3; D perhaps matches TRBD2 (6 bases). V dropped 1 base and J dropped 0 bases, with 14 bases sitting between them. CDR1 and CDR2 from the germline V gene are DFQATT and SNEGSKA (reference sequence). This CDR3 comprises 16 residues. In nucleotides, the CDR3 is TGCAGTGCTAGAGCCCTTAGCGGTGTTAGCACAGATACGCAGTATTTT. Protein: CSARALSGVSTDTQYF.

Details on this clonotype: This clone may be a read error of a much larger clone one base away. The rearrangement joins TRBV2 to TRBJ2-5, with 7 positions matching TRBD2. CDR1 is SNHLY and CDR2 is FYNNEI in the germline V gene. The CDR3 contains 14 residues. Unmatched junction bases numbered 10, after V lost 10 bases and J lost 2 bases. The CDR3 DNA reads TGTGCCAACAGCTCCGGGACTACACAAGAGACCCAGTACTTC. Amino acids: CANSSGTTQETQYF.

This clonotype was observed at least ten times. V usage is TRBV15 and J usage is TRBJ1-6; possibly TRBD1 for D (6 bases). This CDR3 contains 13 residues. V lost 6 bases to trimming and J lost 10 bases, with 13 bases between them. The germline V gene has CDR1 LNHNV and CDR2 YYDKDF (reference sequence). CDR3 sequence reads: CATRDTGNSPLHF. The CDR3 bases are TGTGCCACCAGGGATACAGGGAACTCACCCCTCCACTTT. The complete variable domain, with remaining parts taken from reference TRBV15 and TRBJ1-6, reads DAMVIQNPRYQVTQFGKPVTLSCSQTLNHNVMYWYQQKSSQAPKLLFHYYDKDFNNEADTPDNFQSRRPNTSFCFLDIRSPGLGDTAMYLCATRDTGNSPLHFGNGTRLTVT.

Comment on this clonotype: This may stem from a read error, because a much larger clone lies one nucleotide away. This sequence joins TRBV12-3 or TRBV12-4 and TRBJ2-3; 8 bases align to TRBD2. Trimming at V came to 8 bases and at J to 4 bases, leaving 14 bases not matched to a gene. CDR3 length: 16 amino acids. The CDR3 DNA is TGTGCCAGCGTCCAGCCCAGCGGGGGAAGGGCAGATACGCAGTATTTT. It encodes CASVQPSGGRADTQYF.

To note about this clonotype: This may stem from a read error, because a much larger clone lies one nucleotide away. The V and J genes are TRBV5-6 and TRBJ2-7; a weak D match, TRBD2 (5 bases). The CDR3 has 13 residues. Germline V gene sequence: CDR1 SGHDT, CDR2 YYEEEE. The V gene lost 2 bases and the J gene lost 7 bases, with 13 bases spanning the gap. The CDR3 nucleotides read TGTGCCAGCAGCTTTAGGCTACGGGGTGAGCAGTACTTC. Encoded protein: CASSFRLRGEQYF. Complete variable domain (other parts from reference TRBV5-6 and TRBJ2-7): DAGVTQSPTHLIKTRGQQVTLRCSPKSGHDTVSWYQQALGQGPQFIFQYYEEEERQRGNFPDRFSGHQFPNYSSELNVNALLLGDSALYLCASSFRLRGEQYFGPGTRLTVT.

This clonotype was detected many times. The chain uses TRBV7-9 and TRBJ2-5; D not certain. The germline V gene has CDR1 SEHNR and CDR2 FQNEAQ (reference sequence). Between the trimmed V and J ends, which lost 0 bases and 3 bases, there was a span of 11 bases. This CDR3 has 15 amino acids. The CDR3, as DNA: TGTGCCAGCAGCTTAGCGTTGATGGGAAAAGAGACCCAGTACTTC. Its protein product is CASSLALMGKETQYF.

This clonotype was seen at least ten times. The chain joins TRBV20-1 to TRBJ1-2; tentatively, D is TRBD1 (6 bases). The CDR3 runs 12 residues. Germline V lookup: CDR1 DFQATT, CDR2 SNEGSKA (reference sequence). V was clipped by 6 bases and J by 6 bases, with 14 bases between them. The CDR3 coding sequence is TGCAGTGCCCCACGGGGGGCGAATGGCTACACCTTC. Translation: CSAPRGANGYTF.

The sample holds many counts of this clonotype. CDR3 sequence: CASSLSASGGRGEQYF. The CDR3 coding sequence is TGTGCCAGCAGTTTATCGGCCTCGGGGGGTCGGGGCGAGCAGTACTTC. The rearrangement uses TRBV28 and TRBJ2-7, with TRBD2 matching 7 bases. Germline trimming cut 1 base from V and 6 bases from J; bases unmatched to any gene: 12. This CDR3 has 16 amino acids. CDR1 MDHEN and CDR2 SYDVKM come from the germline V gene. Together with reference TRBV28 and TRBJ2-7, the CDR3 gives the full variable domain: DVKVTQSSRYLVKRTGEKVFLECVQDMDHENMFWYRQDPGLGLRLIYFSYDVKMKEKGDIPEGYSVSREKKERFSLILESASTNQTSMYLCASSLSASGGRGEQYFGPGTRLTVT.

This clonotype has a count of ten or more. The chain is built from TRBV7-2 and TRBJ1-4, with D hard to call. The CDR3 length is 16 residues. Germline V gives CDR1 SGHTA, CDR2 FQGNSA. V was cut by 5 bases and J by 3 bases, with 16 bases left in between. This CDR3 is CASSINRPGANEKLFF. DNA for the CDR3: TGTGCCAGCAGCATAAATCGCCCTGGGGCTAATGAAAAACTGTTTTTT.

In this sample, this clonotype turned up many times. This chain uses TRBV20-1 with TRBJ2-7, with TRBD1 as a possible D gene (5 bases). Germline V gene data show CDR1 as DFQATT and CDR2 as SNEGSKA (reference sequence). V was trimmed by 5 bases and J by 0 bases, leaving 14 bases between them. The CDR3 is 14 amino acids. The CDR3 nucleotides are TGCAGTGCTGAGGACCAGGGCCACTCCTACGAGCAGTACTTC. Protein: CSAEDQGHSYEQYF.

A word on this clonotype: A clone one base away is much larger, so this may be a read error. The chain uses TRBV5-1 and TRBJ1-5; 10 bases agree with TRBD1. Germline V lookup: CDR1 SGHRS, CDR2 YFSETQ. The junction had 4 bases not matched to a gene; V was cut back by 3 bases and J by 4 bases. The CDR3 is made up of 15 amino acids. CDR3 bases: TGCGCCAGCAGCTGGACGGACAGGGGGAATCAGCCCCAGCATTTT. Its translation is CASSWTDRGNQPQHF.

With regard to this clonotype: A much more abundant neighbour one base away suggests this may be a read error. The chain employs TRBV5-1 and TRBJ2-3; 9 bases align to TRBD2. Germline V gives CDR1 SGHRS, CDR2 YFSETQ. This CDR3 region has 16 residues. CDR3 nucleotide sequence: TGCGCCAGCAGCTTGGGCGGGGGGACTAGCACAGATGCGCAGTATTTT. Amino acid sequence: CASSLGGGTSTDAQYF.